The clone carrying this TCR beta chain was observed once. Participants' own reports of clinical history determined their cohort assignment. V dropped 3 bases and J dropped 11; count of bases not matched to a gene: 7. The germline CDR1 and CDR2 sequences are GTSNPN and SVGIG (reference sequence). This CDR3 spans 12 amino acids. This record belongs to a study of blood T cell repertoires in COVID-19. As for the study in general: Sample material is recorded as cDNA or gDNA derived from T cells, B-cell-depleted T cells, or PBMCs.

Original processing notes: Quantification of nucleated cells was approximated via reference gene primer amplification. The repertoire was sequenced with immunoSEQ multiplex PCR; TCRdb's copy has only in-frame clones and lacks some. From that table come the V and J calls and clone size; the DNA was used to work out D and trimming. The sample carries under 200,000 clones, roughly 84% recorded once. The genes are TRBV30 and TRBJ1-5, with 7 bases that match TRBD1. Sequencing was carried out using PBMCs or T cells enriched from blood (not recorded which). This TCR derives from a woman aged 55-75 years who had recovered from COVID-19. CDR3 sequence: CAWSQGESAQHF. CDR3 DNA sequence: TGTGCCTGGAGCCAGGGGGAATCAGCCCAGCATTTT. Full variable domain (remainder filled in from reference TRBV30 and TRBJ1-5): SQTIHQWPATLVQPVGSPLSLECTVEGTSNPNLYWYRQAAGRGLQLLFYSVGIGQISSEVPQNLSASRPQDRQFILSSKKLLLSDSGFYLCAWSQGESAQHFGDGTRLSIL.